In this sample, the clone carrying this T cell receptor beta chain turned up once. V gave up 4 bases and J gave up 7 bases, with 19 bases separating them. CDR1 and CDR2 from the germline V gene are LGHDT and YNNKEL (reference sequence). The CDR3 length is 16 residues. The source of the sample is a study of blood T cell repertoires in COVID-19. Study-wide context: The United States, Italy and Spain supplied acute and convalescent COVID-19 samples. Sample material is recorded as cDNA or gDNA derived from T cells, B-cell-depleted T cells, or PBMCs.

Under the authors' procedure: The assay estimated nucleated cells by amplifying reference gene primers. This table comes from immunoSEQ multiplex PCR, and its TCRdb copy is limited to in-frame clones, with some not included. V, J and clone size are taken as reported in that table, and D and trimming were inferred from the DNA itself. Of 350,000 to 450,000 clones in the sample, around 90% are singletons; the top ten hold less than 3.5%. The sequenced sample was peripheral blood. This TCR derives from a human donor in a cohort sampled during active COVID-19. The chain uses TRBV3-1 (or the pseudogene TRBV3-2) and TRBJ1-4; D might be TRBD1 (6 bases). The CDR3 loop reads CASSPMAYRVGEKLFF. CDR3 coding DNA: TGTGCCAGCAGCCCGATGGCGTACAGGGTCGGTGAAAAACTGTTTTTT.